The TCR beta chain described here comes from a study of CD8 T cells in Susac syndrome. RNA amounts of about 0.5 to 1 ug underwent reverse transcription with random hexamers. An immunoSEQ multiplex PCR amplified TCR beta CDR3 over 54 Vbeta and 13 Jbeta. One entry per CDR3 protein results from TCRdb running MiXCR on the immunoSEQ multiplex PCR reads. The top ten clones hold approximately 0.065% of a sample with around 280,000 distinct CDR3 sequences, 92% of them seen once. Sequencing targeted TCR beta in T cells from blood (CD8+ and CD4+). Trimming at V came to 0 bases and at J to 0 bases, leaving 5 bases not matched to a gene. This CDR3 region has 15 residues. The V gene's germline CDR1 is DFQATT and CDR2 SNEGSKA (reference sequence).

The sequencing input was CD4+ T cells from PBMCs. The chain employs TRBV20-1 and TRBJ2-7; 7 positions agree with TRBD2. This receptor was obtained from a human donor with multiple sclerosis. The CDR3 DNA is TGCAGTGCTAGAGATTTAGCTAGCGGCTCCTACGAGCAGTACTTC. Translation: CSARDLASGSYEQYF.